This T cell receptor (beta chain) was observed in a study of blood T cell repertoires in COVID-19. Overall study context: The United States, Italy and Spain supplied acute and convalescent COVID-19 samples. Sources were T cells, B-cell-depleted T cells, or PBMCs; the material itself was cDNA or gDNA.

The trim removed 4 bases at V and 3 bases at J, leaving 8 bases unmatched. The CDR3 extends over 16 amino acids. Germline CDR1 is SGHRS and CDR2 is YFSETQ. Per the study methods: Amplification from reference gene primers served as the basis for estimated nucleated cell counts. The table came from immunoSEQ multiplex PCR; TCRdb's copy has only in-frame clones and leaves some out. The DNA gave D and trimming, while V, J and clone size come from that table. The table includes about 360,000 clones, about 83% detected once. Source material: peripheral blood. This chain uses TRBV5-1 with TRBJ2-1; 9 bases are a match to TRBD2. The sequence was collected from a man under 40 with active or convalescent COVID-19. DNA of the CDR3: TGCGCCAGCAGCAGGGTAGGGACTAGCAGCTACAATGAGCAGTTCTTC. Translating it yields CASSRVGTSSYNEQFF. The whole variable domain, remainder taken from reference TRBV5-1 and TRBJ2-1, is KAGVTQTPRYLIKTRGQQVTLSCSPISGHRSVSWYQQTPGQGLQFLFEYFSETQRNKGNFPGRFSGRQFSNSRSEMNVSTLELGDSALYLCASSRVGTSSYNEQFFGPGTRLTVL.